Listed below are T cell receptor beta chains from one sample, sequenced in a study of blood T cell repertoires in COVID-19. Sequencing was performed with immunoSEQ multiplex PCR; in TCRdb, only in-frame clones are kept and a portion is missing. The table lists 200,000 to 300,000 clones, roughly 90% of them singletons, with approximately 7.6% in the top ten. The sample comprised peripheral blood. Source of these receptors: a man between 60 and 75 years old who had recovered from COVID-19. The CDR3 runs from the conserved cysteine through the conserved F or W. Each record gives: CDR3 DNA, CDR3 protein, V gene, clone size, D gene, J gene. A D gene is named only where the DNA matches it firmly. The listing skips clone size in some rows; elsewhere it reads once, few, many or a size class.

CDR3nt: TGTGCCACCAGTGATCCGGGACAAGTCCAGGGCTACACCTTC; CDR3aa: CATSDPGQVQGYTF; v_gene: TRBV24-1; abundance: -; d_gene: -; j_gene: TRBJ1-2
CDR3nt: TGCGCCAGCAGCTTGGCGGCGGGGGGGCTTCAAGAGACCCAGTACTTC; CDR3aa: CASSLAAGGLQETQYF; v_gene: TRBV5-1; abundance: once; d_gene: TRBD2; j_gene: TRBJ2-5
CDR3nt: TGTGCCAGCAGTTTCAGGGGTCCGGGGTCCGTTCAGCCCCAGCATTTT; CDR3aa: CASSFRGPGSVQPQHF; v_gene: TRBV2; abundance: -; d_gene: -; j_gene: TRBJ1-5
CDR3nt: TGTGCCAGCTCACCATGGACAGGGCCGGGCTACACCTTC; CDR3aa: CASSPWTGPGYTF; v_gene: TRBV18; abundance: -; d_gene: TRBD1; j_gene: TRBJ1-2
CDR3nt: TGTGCCAGCAGTTACTCGATTATTAAGAGGAGGGCGATGAACACTGAAGCTTTCTTT; CDR3aa: CASSYSIIKRRAMNTEAFF; v_gene: TRBV6-2/TRBV6-3; abundance: -; d_gene: -; j_gene: TRBJ1-1
CDR3nt: TGTGCCACCAGCAGAGGGGGCGGCTATGGCTACACCTTC; CDR3aa: CATSRGGGYGYTF; v_gene: TRBV15; abundance: -; d_gene: -; j_gene: TRBJ1-2
CDR3nt: TGCGCCAGCAGCCCGAGGACAGGGCCTAATGAAAAACTGTTTTTT; CDR3aa: CASSPRTGPNEKLFF; v_gene: TRBV5-1; abundance: -; d_gene: TRBD1; j_gene: TRBJ1-4
CDR3nt: TGTGCCAGTAGTATTTACGGGGATACGCAGTATTTT; CDR3aa: CASSIYGDTQYF; v_gene: TRBV19; abundance: -; d_gene: -; j_gene: TRBJ2-3
CDR3nt: TGTGCCAGCAGTGAACAGGGACAGGGTGTTAATGAAAAACTGTTTTTT; CDR3aa: CASSEQGQGVNEKLFF; v_gene: TRBV6-1; abundance: -; d_gene: TRBD1; j_gene: TRBJ1-4
CDR3nt: TGTGCCAGCAGCTTATATCGGGTCTACACCTTC; CDR3aa: CASSLYRVYTF; v_gene: TRBV7-2; abundance: -; d_gene: -; j_gene: TRBJ1-2
CDR3nt: TGTGCCAGCAGTTACTCGCAGACAGGGAACACTGAAGCTTTCTTT; CDR3aa: CASSYSQTGNTEAFF; v_gene: TRBV6-5; abundance: -; d_gene: -; j_gene: TRBJ1-1
CDR3nt: TGCGCCAGCAGCCCCGGGACTAGCGGTTACAATGAGCAGTTCTTC; CDR3aa: CASSPGTSGYNEQFF; v_gene: TRBV5-1; abundance: -; d_gene: TRBD2; j_gene: TRBJ2-1
CDR3nt: TGCGCCAGCAGCTTGGGTCTCCCCGACAATGAGCAGTTCTTC; CDR3aa: CASSLGLPDNEQFF; v_gene: TRBV5-1; abundance: -; d_gene: -; j_gene: TRBJ2-1
CDR3nt: TGTGCCAGCAGCTTCGGACAGGGGGAAAGGGACGAGCAGTACTTC; CDR3aa: CASSFGQGERDEQYF; v_gene: TRBV7-9; abundance: -; d_gene: TRBD1; j_gene: TRBJ2-7
CDR3nt: TGCAGCGTACAGGAGCCAGGCAATCAGCCCCAGCATTTT; CDR3aa: CSVQEPGNQPQHF; v_gene: TRBV29-1; abundance: few; d_gene: -; j_gene: TRBJ1-5
CDR3nt: TGTGCCAGCAGCCCGCAGGGTATGGGGGAGCTGTTTTTT; CDR3aa: CASSPQGMGELFF; v_gene: TRBV3-1/TRBV3-2; abundance: -; d_gene: -; j_gene: TRBJ2-2
CDR3nt: TGTGCCAGCAGATCCGACAGATCTGGAAACACCATATATTTT; CDR3aa: CASRSDRSGNTIYF; v_gene: TRBV7-9; abundance: -; d_gene: -; j_gene: TRBJ1-3
CDR3nt: TGTGCCAGCAGTGATACGTGGGGGGGAGCTTTCTTT; CDR3aa: CASSDTWGGAFF; v_gene: TRBV7-9; abundance: -; d_gene: -; j_gene: TRBJ1-1
CDR3nt: TGTGCCATCAGCGATGGACAGGCCCCGAACACCGGGGAGCTGTTTTTT; CDR3aa: CAISDGQAPNTGELFF; v_gene: TRBV10-3; abundance: -; d_gene: TRBD1; j_gene: TRBJ2-2
CDR3nt: TGTGCCAGCGCCGGGGGAGGGGAGCAAGTCGACACGCAGTATTTT; CDR3aa: CASAGGGEQVDTQYF; v_gene: TRBV27; abundance: once; d_gene: TRBD2; j_gene: TRBJ2-3
CDR3nt: TGTGCCAGCAGTTTCTACGGGACAGCGGCTGGTCAGCCCCAGCATTTT; CDR3aa: CASSFYGTAAGQPQHF; v_gene: TRBV28; abundance: -; d_gene: TRBD1; j_gene: TRBJ1-5
CDR3nt: TGCGCCAGCAGCTTAAGCGGGCAGGGACCGGCCGGGGAGCTGTTTTTT; CDR3aa: CASSLSGQGPAGELFF; v_gene: TRBV5-1; abundance: -; d_gene: -; j_gene: TRBJ2-2
CDR3nt: TGTGCCAGCAGCTTAGAAGGGGGCGGTTCAGGTGGCTACACCTTC; CDR3aa: CASSLEGGGSGGYTF; v_gene: TRBV7-2; abundance: -; d_gene: TRBD1; j_gene: TRBJ1-2
CDR3nt: TGCGCCAGTCGGACAGGGTCTCTAGGCACAGATACGCAGTATTTT; CDR3aa: CASRTGSLGTDTQYF; v_gene: TRBV5-1; abundance: -; d_gene: TRBD1; j_gene: TRBJ2-3
CDR3nt: TGTGCCAGCAGCCCCGCAGGAGGGGTTAGAGGAGAGACCCAGTACTTC; CDR3aa: CASSPAGGVRGETQYF; v_gene: TRBV7-8; abundance: -; d_gene: -; j_gene: TRBJ2-5
CDR3nt: TGTGCCAGCAGCCAACCAGGGATCTCTGGAAACACCATATATTTT; CDR3aa: CASSQPGISGNTIYF; v_gene: TRBV3-1/TRBV3-2; abundance: -; d_gene: -; j_gene: TRBJ1-3
CDR3nt: TGTGCCTGGGGGAGGGACAGGGGATTCGACGAGCAGTACTTC; CDR3aa: CAWGRDRGFDEQYF; v_gene: TRBV30; abundance: -; d_gene: TRBD1; j_gene: TRBJ2-7
CDR3nt: TGTGCCAGCAGCCCCGGGACAAGAAATTCACCCCTCCACTTT; CDR3aa: CASSPGTRNSPLHF; v_gene: TRBV5-5; abundance: -; d_gene: -; j_gene: TRBJ1-6
CDR3nt: TGCGCCAGCAGCTTGGCGCTTTCGGACACCAACACCGGGGAGCTGTTTTTT; CDR3aa: CASSLALSDTNTGELFF; v_gene: TRBV5-1; abundance: -; d_gene: -; j_gene: TRBJ2-2
CDR3nt: TGTGCCGTACAGGGTAACACTGAAGCTTTCTTT; CDR3aa: CAVQGNTEAFF; v_gene: TRBV2; abundance: few; d_gene: -; j_gene: TRBJ1-1
CDR3nt: TGTGCCAGCAGTCGACTAGCGGGGGACCAATACAATGAGCAGTTCTTC; CDR3aa: CASSRLAGDQYNEQFF; v_gene: TRBV7-9; abundance: -; d_gene: TRBD2; j_gene: TRBJ2-1
CDR3nt: TGTGCCAGCAGTTCCTGGACAGGGTATGCAGATACGCAGTATTTT; CDR3aa: CASSSWTGYADTQYF; v_gene: TRBV28; abundance: -; d_gene: TRBD1; j_gene: TRBJ2-3
CDR3nt: TGTGCCAGCAGCTTAACTAGAAAGAACACCGGGGAGCTGTTTTTT; CDR3aa: CASSLTRKNTGELFF; v_gene: TRBV7-2; abundance: -; d_gene: -; j_gene: TRBJ2-2
CDR3nt: TGCGCCAGCAGCCAAGAGAGACAGGGTTATGGCTACACCTTC; CDR3aa: CASSQERQGYGYTF; v_gene: TRBV4-1; abundance: -; d_gene: TRBD1; j_gene: TRBJ1-2
CDR3nt: TGTGCCAGCAGCCACGGGCAGGGGAGTAGGTATGGCTACACCTTC; CDR3aa: CASSHGQGSRYGYTF; v_gene: TRBV3-1/TRBV3-2; abundance: once; d_gene: -; j_gene: TRBJ1-2
CDR3nt: TGCGCCAGCAGCTTGTCGGGGGGTAGTAACTATGGCTACACCTTC; CDR3aa: CASSLSGGSNYGYTF; v_gene: TRBV5-1; abundance: -; d_gene: -; j_gene: TRBJ1-2
CDR3nt: TGCGCCAGCAGCTTGGTTGCAGGGACTTTTAATGAGCAGTTCTTC; CDR3aa: CASSLVAGTFNEQFF; v_gene: TRBV5-1; abundance: -; d_gene: -; j_gene: TRBJ2-1
CDR3nt: TGCAGCGTTGAAGATCGGGACAGGAAAAGGGTTGCCACCTTC; CDR3aa: CSVEDRDRKRVATF; v_gene: TRBV29-1; abundance: once; d_gene: TRBD1; j_gene: TRBJ1-2
CDR3nt: TGCGCCAGCAGCTTGGAGGCGGGAATCGCCACTGAAGCTTTCTTT; CDR3aa: CASSLEAGIATEAFF; v_gene: TRBV5-1; abundance: -; d_gene: -; j_gene: TRBJ1-1
CDR3nt: TGTGCCAGCAGTGGACAGAGGAACACTGAAGCTTTCTTT; CDR3aa: CASSGQRNTEAFF; v_gene: TRBV25-1; abundance: -; d_gene: -; j_gene: TRBJ1-1
CDR3nt: TGTGCCAGCATGAGGGATCCCTTACTAGGGGAGACCCAGTACTTC; CDR3aa: CASMRDPLLGETQYF; v_gene: TRBV2; abundance: -; d_gene: -; j_gene: TRBJ2-5
CDR3nt: TGTGCCAGCAGTGAACTGCAGGGGCGGGAGACCCAGTACTTC; CDR3aa: CASSELQGRETQYF; v_gene: TRBV2; abundance: -; d_gene: -; j_gene: TRBJ2-5
CDR3nt: TGTGCCAGCAGCCGAGCAGATACGCAGTATTTT; CDR3aa: CASSRADTQYF; v_gene: TRBV9; abundance: once; d_gene: -; j_gene: TRBJ2-3
CDR3nt: TGTGCCAGCAGTTACATTGGACAGTATAATTCACCCCTCCACTTT; CDR3aa: CASSYIGQYNSPLHF; v_gene: TRBV6-5; abundance: -; d_gene: -; j_gene: TRBJ1-6
CDR3nt: TGTGCCAGCTCACTGAACCGGGAGAACTATGGCTACACCTTC; CDR3aa: CASSLNRENYGYTF; v_gene: TRBV18; abundance: -; d_gene: -; j_gene: TRBJ1-2
CDR3nt: TGTGCCAGCAAGGATTTGGGGCCCTCCTACGAGCAGTACTTC; CDR3aa: CASKDLGPSYEQYF; v_gene: TRBV6-6; abundance: -; d_gene: -; j_gene: TRBJ2-7
CDR3nt: TGCGCCAGCAGCTTGGATGGAGTCAATCAGCCCCAGCATTTT; CDR3aa: CASSLDGVNQPQHF; v_gene: TRBV5-1; abundance: once; d_gene: -; j_gene: TRBJ1-5
CDR3nt: TGTGCCAGCAGCAAAAAACAGGGGGCGTGGGGCACTGAAGCTTTCTTT; CDR3aa: CASSKKQGAWGTEAFF; v_gene: TRBV21-1; abundance: -; d_gene: -; j_gene: TRBJ1-1
CDR3nt: TGCGCCAGCAGCCCGCAGGGTCGTGAGCAGTTCTTC; CDR3aa: CASSPQGREQFF; v_gene: TRBV5-1; abundance: -; d_gene: -; j_gene: TRBJ2-1
CDR3nt: TGTGCCAGCAGCTTCCGGGACAGTAGCACTGGAAACACCATATATTTT; CDR3aa: CASSFRDSSTGNTIYF; v_gene: TRBV7-2; abundance: -; d_gene: TRBD1; j_gene: TRBJ1-3
CDR3nt: TGTGCCAGCAGTGAAGAGGGGTCGGCCTACGAGCAGTACTTC; CDR3aa: CASSEEGSAYEQYF; v_gene: TRBV2; abundance: -; d_gene: -; j_gene: TRBJ2-7
CDR3nt: TGTGCCAGCAGCCAATTCCTCTATGGCTACACCTTC; CDR3aa: CASSQFLYGYTF; v_gene: TRBV3-1/TRBV3-2; abundance: -; d_gene: -; j_gene: TRBJ1-2
CDR3nt: TGCGCCAGCAGGGGGGGACCTGAAGCTTTCTTT; CDR3aa: CASRGGPEAFF; v_gene: TRBV5-1; abundance: -; d_gene: -; j_gene: TRBJ1-1
CDR3nt: TGTGCCAGCAGCACACCTCAGGGGGCTAGAGATACGCAGTATTTT; CDR3aa: CASSTPQGARDTQYF; v_gene: TRBV5-4; abundance: once; d_gene: TRBD1; j_gene: TRBJ2-3
CDR3nt: TGTGCCAGCAGACCCCAGGGGGTTGGGGCCAACGTCCTGACTTTC; CDR3aa: CASRPQGVGANVLTF; v_gene: TRBV6-5; abundance: -; d_gene: TRBD1; j_gene: TRBJ2-6